Shown below are 17 T cell receptor beta chains from a single sample sequenced in a study of cytomegalovirus exposure and HLA in healthy donors. Clones were sequenced by immunoSEQ multiplex PCR, and TCRdb holds only the in-frame ones, with some missing. This table has 65,000 to 80,000 clones, less than 95% appearing once. The sequenced material came from PBMCs. The receptor set was obtained from a young woman in good health and CMV-seropositive.

This sequence joins TRBV21-1 and TRBJ2-7; TRBD1, as called in the table, went unchecked against the DNA. TRBV21-1 is recorded as a pseudogene. This CDR3 spans 14 amino acids. DNA of the CDR3: TGTGCCAGCAGTCGCCACAGGGGCTCCTACGAGCAGTACTTC. Translating it yields CASSRHRGSYEQYF.

DNA of the CDR3: TGTGCCAGCTCACCATCGCCGGGACTAAACAATGAGCAGTTCTTC. Residues: CASSPSPGLNNEQFF. The chain combines TRBV18 with TRBJ2-1, with TRBD2 identical over 7 bases. The junction had 6 bases not matched to a gene; V was cut back by 2 bases and J by 5 bases. The germline gives CDR1 KGHSH, CDR2 LQKENI. This CDR3 contains 15 residues.

CDR3 DNA: TGCAGCGTCAGGACTAGCGGCGCAGGCTACGAGCAGTACTTC. Protein product: CSVRTSGAGYEQYF. J is TRBJ2-7 and V is TRBV29-1; 10 positions agree with TRBD2. CDR1 and CDR2 from the germline V gene are SQVTM and ANQGSEA. Trimming at V came to 6 bases and at J to 3 bases, leaving 8 bases not matched to a gene. CDR3 length equals 14 residues.

The chain joins TRBV2 to TRBJ1-1, with D unresolved. CDR1 is SNHLY and CDR2 is FYNNEI in the germline V gene. The ends were cut back, 8 bases at V and 0 bases at J, with 10 bases in the middle. This CDR3 spans 13 amino acids. This chain's CDR3 is CASGGELNTEAFF. In DNA, the CDR3 is TGTGCCAGCGGCGGTGAGTTGAACACTGAAGCTTTCTTT.

The chain has TRBV5-4 and TRBJ2-7; 8 positions agree with TRBD2. The CDR3 extends over 14 amino acids. The germline gives CDR1 SGHNT, CDR2 YYREEE (reference sequence). The ends lost 5 bases at V and 4 bases at J; junction bases unmatched: 8. CDR3 residues: CASSSSGRLYEQYF. The CDR3 bases are TGTGCCAGCAGTTCCAGCGGGAGATTGTACGAGCAGTACTTC.

This clone was observed a single time. This rearrangement joins TRBV9 to TRBJ2-1; D perhaps matches TRBD2 (5 bases). V shed 0 bases and J shed 10 bases, with 11 bases lying between them. The CDR3 is 13 residues long. The germline V gene has CDR1 SGDLS and CDR2 YYNGEE. CDR3 region: CASSVEVGDEQFF. CDR3 DNA sequence: TGTGCCAGCAGCGTAGAGGTGGGAGACGAGCAGTTCTTC.

V is TRBV30 and J is TRBJ2-1, with 8 positions matching TRBD2. Germline assignment: CDR1 GTSNPN and CDR2 SVGIG (reference sequence). V gave up 3 bases and J gave up 4 bases; unmatched junction bases: 5. This CDR3 is built from 14 residues. This chain's CDR3 is CAWRRGGGYNEQFF. The CDR3 coding sequence is TGTGCCTGGAGACGGGGGGGCGGGTACAATGAGCAGTTCTTC. The full variable domain, rest sourced from reference TRBV30 and TRBJ2-1, is SQTIHQWPATLVQPVGSPLSLECTVEGTSNPNLYWYRQAAGRGLQLLFYSVGIGQISSEVPQNLSASRPQDRQFILSSKKLLLSDSGFYLCAWRRGGGYNEQFFGPGTRLTVL.

The chain joins TRBV5-1 to TRBJ1-5; maybe TRBD1 (5 bases). This CDR3 has 16 residues. V lost 2 bases, J lost 3 bases, and 15 bases lay in between. Germline CDR1 SGHRS, CDR2 YFSETQ. The CDR3 DNA sequence: TGCGCCAGCAGCTTCGCTCCCCGGGACTCCAATCAGCCCCAGCATTTT. Residues: CASSFAPRDSNQPQHF.

CDR3 DNA: TGTGCCAGCAGTGAAGGAGGGAGCACCTACAATGAGCAGTTCTTC. Translated: CASSEGGSTYNEQFF. This rearrangement joins TRBV2 to TRBJ2-1; D is possibly TRBD2 (5 bases). The CDR3 length is 15 residues. V lost 1 base and J 2 bases, leaving 9 bases between the germline ends. From germline, CDR1 is SNHLY and CDR2 FYNNEI. Full variable domain (remainder filled in from reference TRBV2 and TRBJ2-1): EPEVTQTPSHQVTQMGQEVILRCVPISNHLYFYWYRQILGQKVEFLVSFYNNEISEKSEIFDDQFSVERPDGSNFTLKIRSTKLEDSAMYFCASSEGGSTYNEQFFGPGTRLTVL.

The chain recombines TRBV5-1 with TRBJ2-1; 10 nucleotides match TRBD2. The CDR3 consists of 17 residues. Germline-derived CDR1 and CDR2 are SGHRS and YFSETQ. V lost 0 bases, J lost 6 bases, and 9 bases stayed unmatched. The CDR3: CASSLELAGTLGNEQFF. The CDR3 nucleotides are TGCGCCAGCAGCTTGGAACTAGCGGGAACCCTTGGCAATGAGCAGTTCTTC.

This sequence joins TRBV11-1 and TRBJ2-5; D call uncertain. The CDR3 covers 13 residues. Germline V lookup: CDR1 SGHAT, CDR2 FQDESV (reference sequence). V was cut by 3 bases and J by 5 bases, with 10 bases left in between. CDR3 nucleotides: TGTGCCAGCAGCTTCGGAGCCCAGGAGACCCAGTACTTC. Protein: CASSFGAQETQYF.

This chain links TRBV11-2 with TRBJ1-4; D is perhaps TRBD1 (5 bases). CDR1 is SGHAT and CDR2 is FQNNGV in the germline V gene. Trimming cost V 5 bases and J 8 bases, with 21 bases left between them. This CDR3 has 16 residues. CDR3 DNA: TGTGCCAGCAGCCGCACGGTGGGGGGGAGAGACGAAAAACTGTTTTTT. It specifies CASSRTVGGRDEKLFF.

The chain joins TRBV27 to TRBJ1-1, with 8 bases fitting TRBD1. CDR1 is MNHEY and CDR2 is SMNVEV in the germline V gene (reference sequence). This CDR3 region has 17 residues. Trimming at V came to 0 bases and at J to 1 base, leaving 7 bases not matched to a gene. The CDR3 DNA reads TGTGCCAGCAGTTTATCTGTCCAGGGGGCGGCGAACACTGAAGCTTTCTTT. It encodes CASSLSVQGAANTEAFF.

The chain uses TRBV19 and TRBJ2-3, with 9 bases identical to TRBD2. There are 16 residues in the CDR3. V shed 3 bases and J 1 base; nucleotides not matched to a gene: 5. CDR1 is LNHDA, CDR2 SQIVND, per germline (reference sequence). CDR3 nucleotide sequence: TGTGCCAGTAGTATTCTAGCGGGGTGGGGCACAGATACGCAGTATTTT. This encodes CASSILAGWGTDTQYF.

The chain carries TRBV9 and TRBJ2-7; a possible D gene is TRBD1 (6 bases). V shed 3 bases and J shed 10 bases, with 14 bases lying between them. Germline lookup yields CDR1 SGDLS and CDR2 YYNGEE. The CDR3 runs 12 residues. Here the CDR3 DNA reads TGTGCCAGCAGCGGTACAGGGACCGGACAGTACTTC. This encodes CASSGTGTGQYF.

Here the CDR3 DNA reads TGTGCCAGCTCACCTGCCGGGACAGGGGGCGAGCAGTACTTC. Its translation: CASSPAGTGGEQYF. The V gene is TRBV18, the J gene TRBJ2-7; 11 bases align to TRBD1. V shed 3 bases and J 6 bases; nucleotides not matched to a gene: 4. Germline assignment: CDR1 KGHSH and CDR2 LQKENI. This CDR3 spans 14 amino acids.

The rearrangement uses TRBV11-2 and TRBJ1-5; possible D gene TRBD1, 6 bases. This CDR3 spans 13 amino acids. Looked up from germline, CDR1 is SGHAT and CDR2 is FQNNGV. V lost 3 bases, J lost 4 bases, and 7 bases lay in between. CDR3 residues: CASSFGQNQPQHF. DNA of the CDR3: TGTGCCAGCAGCTTCGGACAGAATCAGCCCCAGCATTTT.